The entry that follows covers one T cell receptor (beta chain) sequence. Its antigen is unidentified. The read falls 3 residues short of the CDR3 end, and the missing part is taken from the germline J gene. Mixed chimerism was transient after nonmyeloablative marrow transplants from related graft donors. This record belongs to a study of Tregs in tolerant kidney transplant recipients. Assay used: immunoSEQ multiplex PCR; TCRdb lists only in-frame clones, some missing. The table for this sample gives around 30,000 clones. In germline, CDR1 is LNHDA, CDR2 SQIVND (reference sequence). This CDR3 is built from 13 residues. With 0 bases removed from V and 4 bases from J, the gap between germline ends came to 6 bases. Study-level results: Some patients' samples used different primers over time, so nucleotide sequences weren't comparable. Findings come from small patient numbers and require larger validation.

This chain connects TRBV19 to TRBJ1-2; no firm D call. The sequences come from CD4+ T cells from blood (PBMCs), collected 24 months after the transplant. The origin of this receptor is a human patient who received a combined kidney and bone marrow transplant. A share of the T cells may be of graft donor origin. CDR3 residues: CASSIDLRYGYTF. CDR3 bases read: TGTGCCAGTAGTATAGATCTGCGCTATGGC. Full variable domain (outside the CDR3, taken from reference TRBV19 and TRBJ1-2): DGGITQSPKYLFRKEGQNVTLSCEQNLNHDAMYWYRQDPGQGLRLIYYSQIVNDFQKGDIAEGYSVSREKKESFPLTVTSAQKNPTAFYLCASSIDLRYGYTFGSGTRLTVV.